The 16 T cell receptor beta chains given below trace back to one sample, sequenced in a study of cytomegalovirus exposure and HLA in healthy donors. PCR amplification relied on 60 Vbeta primers (plus 13 Jbeta primers). TCRdb keeps only in-frame clones here, not all; method: immunoSEQ multiplex PCR. The profile shows 150,000 or so clones, over 70% of them singletons. Sequenced: PBMCs. These receptors all come from a male donor in good health and CMV-seronegative.

V usage is TRBV2 and J usage is TRBJ1-6; 9 bases agree with TRBD1. V trimming: 4 bases; J trimming: 8 bases; junction bases outside the gene matches: 6. This CDR3 is built from 15 residues. Germline V gene sequence: CDR1 SNHLY, CDR2 FYNNEI. This CDR3 reads CASSGEGQGYSPLHF. The CDR3 bases are TGTGCCAGCAGTGGAGAGGGACAGGGCTATTCACCCCTCCACTTT. Using reference TRBV2 and TRBJ1-6 for the parts outside the CDR3, the full variable domain is EPEVTQTPSHQVTQMGQEVILRCVPISNHLYFYWYRQILGQKVEFLVSFYNNEISEKSEIFDDQFSVERPDGSNFTLKIRSTKLEDSAMYFCASSGEGQGYSPLHFGNGTRLTVT.

The chain employs TRBV27 and TRBJ2-2, with D uncertain. This CDR3 comprises 16 residues. Germline V gene lookup returns CDR1 MNHEY and CDR2 SMNVEV (reference sequence). V lost 4 bases, J lost 0 bases, and 12 bases lay in between. This CDR3 reads CASSSPQASNTGELFF. CDR3 nucleotide sequence: TGTGCCAGCAGTTCTCCTCAGGCGTCGAACACCGGGGAGCTGTTTTTT.

This clone has only a few counts. The chain recombines TRBV2 with TRBJ2-3, with 9 bases that match TRBD2. The germline V gene has CDR1 SNHLY and CDR2 FYNNEI. This CDR3 comprises 14 residues. Trimming at V came to 8 bases and at J to 2 bases, leaving 5 bases not matched to a gene. CDR3 nucleotide sequence: TGTGCCAGCGGGCTAGCGGGGATCACAGATACGCAGTATTTT. It translates to CASGLAGITDTQYF.

Turning to this clone: At one of its ends the junction is not consistent with the germline gene, which may arise from a read error. The chain is built from TRBV7-9 and TRBJ1-2; no reliable D call. Germline CDR1 SEHNR, CDR2 FQNEAQ (reference sequence). The CDR3 contains 13 residues. The CDR3 protein is CSSSLRGIYGYTF. Written as DNA, the CDR3 is TGTTCCAGCAGCTTACGAGGGATCTATGGCTACACCTTC.

This clone occurred once. CDR3 region: CASSFQDRGTDTQYF. The CDR3 DNA sequence: TGCGCCAGCAGCTTTCAGGACAGGGGCACAGATACGCAGTATTTT. This rearrangement joins TRBV5-1 to TRBJ2-3; 8 nucleotides match TRBD1. V shed 2 bases and J 1 base; nucleotides not matched to a gene: 3. Germline CDR1 and CDR2: SGHRS and YFSETQ. The length of the CDR3 is 15 residues.

The rearrangement uses TRBV7-2 and TRBJ1-2, with D maybe TRBD1 (6 bases). The germline V gene has CDR1 SGHTA and CDR2 FQGNSA. V lost 6 bases and J 0 bases, leaving 17 bases between the germline ends. This CDR3 spans 16 amino acids. CDR3 in amino acids: CASSFRGGSTNYGYTF. For the CDR3, the DNA is TGTGCCAGCAGTTTCCGGGGGGGCTCCACTAACTATGGCTACACCTTC.

The CDR3 nucleotides are TGTGCCAGCAGCGGAACAGGGGAAGGCTATGGCTACACCTTC. Protein product: CASSGTGEGYGYTF. The chain uses TRBV28 and TRBJ1-2; 7 nucleotides line up with TRBD1. This CDR3 region has 14 residues. V lost 6 bases to trimming and J lost 4 bases; unmatched junction nucleotides: 8. Germline V gene sequence: CDR1 MDHEN, CDR2 SYDVKM.

The chain is built from TRBV18 and TRBJ1-5; D not resolved. Trimming shortened V by 6 bases and J by 3 bases, and 12 bases separated the two germline ends. The CDR3 length is 14 residues. Germline assignment: CDR1 KGHSH and CDR2 LQKENI. CDR3 sequence (DNA): TGTGCCAGCTCGCAGCAGGATTACAATCAGCCCCAGCATTTT. Translated: CASSQQDYNQPQHF.

The J gene is TRBJ2-2, the V gene TRBV5-1; the match to TRBD2 covers 8 bases. Germline CDR1 and CDR2: SGHRS and YFSETQ. The V gene end was trimmed by 2 bases and the J gene end by 3 bases; junction bases not matched to a gene: 3. There are 15 residues in the CDR3. Written as DNA, the CDR3 is TGCGCCAGCAGCTTAACTAGCGGATACACCGGGGAGCTGTTTTTT. This sequence encodes CASSLTSGYTGELFF.

V and J are TRBV18 and TRBJ2-7, with 7 bases lining up with TRBD2. V gave up 2 bases and J gave up 3 bases; unmatched junction bases: 4. The CDR3 sequence is 14 residues long. Germline CDR1 KGHSH, CDR2 LQKENI. Written as DNA, the CDR3 is TGTGCCAGCTCACCAACGAGCGGGAACTACGAGCAGTACTTC. Its protein product is CASSPTSGNYEQYF.

This chain connects TRBV7-2 to TRBJ2-7; 7 nucleotides agree with TRBD1. Germline V lookup: CDR1 SGHTA, CDR2 FQGNSA. This CDR3 spans 14 amino acids. The ends lost 3 bases at V and 4 bases at J; junction bases unmatched: 6. Written as DNA, the CDR3 is TGTGCCAGCAGCTTGCTCCGGGACAGTTACGAGCAGTACTTC. Amino acids: CASSLLRDSYEQYF.

The chain carries TRBV6-1 and TRBJ1-5; possible D gene TRBD1, 6 bases. The CDR3 contains 15 residues. Trimming pared 6 bases from V and 4 bases from J, leaving 16 bases between. Germline V gene data show CDR1 as MNHNS and CDR2 as SASEGT. This chain's CDR3 is CASRHTGIGNQPQHF. For the CDR3, the DNA is TGTGCCAGCAGGCATACAGGGATCGGGAATCAGCCCCAGCATTTT.

The chain is built from TRBV18 and TRBJ1-6, with 7 bases lining up with TRBD1. This CDR3 is 17 amino acids long. Germline V CDR1 and CDR2: KGHSH, LQKENI. Trimming at V came to 6 bases and at J to 2 bases, leaving 10 bases not matched to a gene. The CDR3 nucleotides are TGTGCCAGCTCGCCGTTCGACAGGGCCCCCTATAATTCACCCCTCCACTTT. Translated, it gives CASSPFDRAPYNSPLHF.

This rearrangement joins TRBV11-3 to TRBJ2-1; 7 nucleotides agree with TRBD1. Germline assignment: CDR1 SGHNT and CDR2 YENEEA. Trimming cost V 4 bases and J 7 bases; bases outside gene matches: 7. CDR3 length: 14 amino acids. The CDR3 here is CASSSYRGENEQFF. The DNA for the CDR3 is TGTGCCAGCAGCTCATACAGGGGAGAGAATGAGCAGTTCTTC.

V is TRBV5-6 and J is TRBJ2-5, with 8 bases that match TRBD2. The CDR3 length is 13 residues. J gave up 5 bases and V 3 bases, and 3 bases lay outside the gene matches. The germline gives CDR1 SGHDT, CDR2 YYEEEE. The CDR3 sequence is CASSSAGVETQYF. DNA for the CDR3: TGTGCCAGCAGCTCAGCGGGGGTTGAGACCCAGTACTTC. The full variable domain, with the rest looked up from reference TRBV5-6 and TRBJ2-5, is DAGVTQSPTHLIKTRGQQVTLRCSPKSGHDTVSWYQQALGQGPQFIFQYYEEEERQRGNFPDRFSGHQFPNYSSELNVNALLLGDSALYLCASSSAGVETQYFGPGTRLLVL.

The chain has TRBV6-4 and TRBJ1-1, with a tentative D call TRBD1 (6 bases). There are 16 residues in the CDR3. V dropped 4 bases and J dropped 5 bases, with 20 bases sitting between them. CDR1 and CDR2 from the germline V gene are MRHNA and SNTAGT. CDR3 loop: CASSAYLQGGRTEAFF. The CDR3 region has the DNA TGTGCCAGCAGTGCCTATCTACAGGGAGGGAGAACTGAAGCTTTCTTT.